This T cell receptor (beta chain) originates from a study of cytomegalovirus exposure and HLA in healthy donors. Overall study results and limits: Later analysis showed most CMV-associated TCR beta chains appearing HLA-restricted.

This PCR relied on a set of 60 Vbeta primers and 13 Jbeta primers. The protocol was immunoSEQ multiplex PCR, while the TCRdb copy is restricted to in-frame clones and leaves out a portion. The table includes tens of thousands of clones, 82% detected once. This clone was counted once. Its target is unknown. V shed 3 bases, J shed 7 bases, and the junction held 8 bases outside the gene matches. This CDR3 has 14 residues. The germline gives CDR1 SGHKS, CDR2 YYEKEE (reference sequence). Sequenced sample: PBMCs. The TCR originated in a man in his forties or fifties in good health and CMV-seronegative. The chain links TRBV5-5 to TRBJ1-2; 8 bases agree with TRBD1. The CDR3 here is CASSSGQGYSGYTF. CDR3 nucleotides: TGTGCCAGCAGCTCAGGACAGGGTTATAGTGGCTACACCTTC.